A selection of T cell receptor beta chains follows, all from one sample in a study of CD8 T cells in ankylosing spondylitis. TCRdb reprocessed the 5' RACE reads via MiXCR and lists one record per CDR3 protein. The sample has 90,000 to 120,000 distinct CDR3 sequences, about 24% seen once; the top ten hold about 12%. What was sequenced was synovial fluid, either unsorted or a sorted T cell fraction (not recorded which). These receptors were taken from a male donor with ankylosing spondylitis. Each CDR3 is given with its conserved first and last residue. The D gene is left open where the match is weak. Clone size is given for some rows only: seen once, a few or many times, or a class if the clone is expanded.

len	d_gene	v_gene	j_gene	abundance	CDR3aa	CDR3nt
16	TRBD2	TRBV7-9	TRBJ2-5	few	CASSLTVTSEEETQYF	TGTGCCAGCAGCTTAACAGTGACTAGCGAGGAAGAGACCCAGTACTTC
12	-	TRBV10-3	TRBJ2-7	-	CAISEGVREQYF	TGTGCCATCAGTGAGGGGGTCCGCGAGCAGTACTTC
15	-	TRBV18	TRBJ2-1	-	CASSPRVTGIDEQFF	TGTGCCAGCTCACCACGAGTTACAGGTATCGATGAGCAGTTCTTC
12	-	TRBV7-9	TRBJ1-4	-	CASSPGREKLFF	TGTGCCAGCAGCCCTGGCCGAGAGAAACTGTTTTTT
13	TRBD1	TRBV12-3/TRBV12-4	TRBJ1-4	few	CASSLGQGGKLFF	TGTGCCAGCAGTCTAGGACAGGGTGGAAAACTGTTTTTT
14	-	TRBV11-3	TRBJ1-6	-	CASSSRSGNSPLHF	TGTGCCAGCAGCTCCCGTTCGGGCAACTCACCCCTCCACTTT
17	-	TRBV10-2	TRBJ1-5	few	CASGGEGGSRSNQPQHF	TGCGCCAGCGGGGGGGAGGGCGGAAGCCGTAGCAATCAGCCCCAGCATTTT
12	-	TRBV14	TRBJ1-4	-	CASSQAGEKLFF	TGTGCCAGCAGCCAAGCTGGTGAAAAACTGTTTTTT
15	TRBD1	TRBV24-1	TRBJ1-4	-	CATSDPGQGNEKLFF	TGTGCCACCAGTGATCCCGGACAGGGTAATGAAAAACTGTTTTTT
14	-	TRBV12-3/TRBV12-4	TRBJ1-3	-	CASSTGSSGNTIYF	TGTGCCAGCAGCACAGGGAGCTCTGGAAACACCATATATTTT
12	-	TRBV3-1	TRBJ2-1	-	CASSFGTNEQFF	TGTGCCAGCAGTTTCGGGACTAATGAGCAGTTCTTC
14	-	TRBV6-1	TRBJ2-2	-	CASRPDRITGELFF	TGTGCCAGCAGACCCGACAGGATCACCGGGGAGCTGTTTTTT
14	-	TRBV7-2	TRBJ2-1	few	CASSPGKGYNEQFF	TGTGCCAGCAGCCCAGGGAAGGGCTACAATGAGCAGTTCTTC
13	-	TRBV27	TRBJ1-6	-	CASSFLANSPLHF	TGTGCCAGCAGTTTCTTGGCAAATTCACCCCTCCACTTT
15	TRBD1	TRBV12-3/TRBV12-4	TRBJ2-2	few	CASTPDRVGTGELFF	TGTGCCAGCACCCCGGACAGGGTTGGCACCGGGGAGCTGTTTTTT
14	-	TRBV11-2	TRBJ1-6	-	CASDFIPGRSPLHF	TGTGCCAGCGATTTCATACCGGGGCGATCACCCCTCCACTTT